This T cell receptor (beta chain) was found in a study of identical twins. Notes on the study in general: Conclusions came from cross-sectional statistical analysis, not from following the same donors.

TCRdb passed the 5' RACE reads through MiXCR, listing each CDR3 protein once. Here the sample spans 430,000 or so distinct CDR3 sequences, 20% to 30% being singletons. CDR3 length: 15 amino acids. Germline V lookup: CDR1 MNHNS, CDR2 SASEGT. The V segment lost 8 bases and the J segment 6 bases; nucleotides outside the gene matches: 13. In regard to this clonotype: Its antigen is as yet unknown.

These same data were also listed under a study on T cells expressing NK-cell markers.

This chain links TRBV6-1 with TRBJ2-3, with 8 bases lining up with TRBD2. The specimen sequenced was CD4+ T cells sorted from blood. The receptor's source is a woman in her late teens or twenties in good health. Here the CDR3 DNA reads TGTGCCAGCGCCTTGGGTGGCGGGAGGACGGATACGCAGTATTTT. Protein sequence: CASALGGGRTDTQYF.